A selection of T cell receptor beta chains follows, all from one sample in a study of PD-1 blockade in classical Hodgkin lymphoma. TCRdb's table, derived via immunoSEQ multiplex PCR, lists solely in-frame clones and lacks some. The table lists over 25,000 clones, 94% of them singletons, with 2.3% in the top ten. The specimen was peripheral blood mononuclear cells (PBMCs). The source of these receptors is a human donor with classical Hodgkin lymphoma. The conserved cysteine and the conserved F or W are not part of the CDR3 here.

TRBV6-6	TRBJ1-5	ASGGQPQH
TRBV28	TRBJ1-5	ASSFGLSAQSNQPQH
TRBV30	TRBJ1-3	AWSRGGESGNTIY
TRBV5-4	TRBJ2-3	ASGSQGRGTDTQY
TRBV15	TRBJ2-7	ATSRDRGETYEQY
TRBV7-9	TRBJ2-1	ASSASGSSYNEQF
TRBV5-1	TRBJ2-5	ASSLGQGSQETQY
TRBV15	TRBJ2-7	ATSRGSGVHEQY
TRBV2	TRBJ2-7	ASIDSPAYEQY
TRBV29-1	TRBJ2-7	SARTGGYEQY
TRBV5-4	TRBJ2-1	ASSQMSSKDEQF
TRBV11-1	TRBJ2-3	ASSLEGLADTQY
TRBV6-5	TRBJ2-7	ASRPRGDSYEQY
TRBV28	TRBJ1-1	ASRSTGGRTEAF
TRBV7-9	TRBJ2-7	ASSQGGGLDYEQY
TRBV23-1	TRBJ2-1	ASSQTGTRTPNEQF
TRBV28	TRBJ1-2	ASSLSGEGYGYT
TRBV7-8	TRBJ2-7	ASSFQGGYEQY
TRBV6-1	TRBJ2-7	ASSEQGAPEQY
TRBV6-5	TRBJ1-5	ASSYRGSQPQH
TRBV6-1	TRBJ2-7	ASSVKGEGEQY
TRBV5-1	TRBJ2-3	ASSLRQGADTQY
TRBV7-9	TRBJ2-3	ASSLLPDRGYTQY
TRBV19	TRBJ2-5	ASIGGGAGQETQY
TRBV2	TRBJ2-2	ASSSPLAVTNTGELF
TRBV6-1	TRBJ1-3	ASSEAGQVGNTIY
TRBV28	TRBJ2-2	ASSFGTGVDTGELF
TRBV6-1	TRBJ2-7	ASSPQGGVSYEQY
TRBV2	TRBJ2-7	ASSEGLDLGTYEQY
TRBV5-1	TRBJ2-1	ASSLDLYNEQF
TRBV6-1	TRBJ2-7	ASNVVKGVGEQY
TRBV19	TRBJ1-1	ASNIVQGDAEAS
TRBV12-5	TRBJ1-2	ASGLVPLLTLRGVLTNYGYT
TRBV27	TRBJ1-5	ASSFLNQPQH
TRBV29-1	TRBJ1-2	SAVGDGYT
TRBV5-6	TRBJ1-1	ASSSQYPTGGSHTEAF
TRBV25-1	TRBJ2-7	ASSEVLGKQY
TRBV11-3	TRBJ2-7	ASSPLDEQY
TRBV6-1	TRBJ2-5	ASRRVGLQKETQY
TRBV28	TRBJ2-1	ASSLLGYEQF
TRBV19	TRBJ2-3	ASSITRLAGGDTQY
TRBV6-1	TRBJ2-5	ASRDTVMGFETQY
TRBV28	TRBJ1-4	ASISGSLGEKLF
TRBV7-9	TRBJ2-5	ASSFRTGGETQY
TRBV11-3	TRBJ2-2	ASSSAGGTSSGELF
TRBV4-3	TRBJ2-2	ASSQDGRAGELF
TRBV6-6	TRBJ2-7	ASSYSPGWEQY
TRBV19	TRBJ2-7	ASSPGDSYEQY
TRBV30	TRBJ2-1	AWIPGPSYNEQF
TRBV11-2	TRBJ2-1	ASSLFRPRARDEQF
TRBV5-1	TRBJ2-5	ASSFRETQY
TRBV6-5	TRBJ2-6	ASSPNRDGANVLT
TRBV5-1	TRBJ1-1	ASSLYRDGNTEAF
TRBV28	TRBJ2-1	ASSSPWDEQF
TRBV5-4	TRBJ2-1	ASSFGRNEQF
TRBV6-1	TRBJ1-6	ASSEDPSAGYRIH
TRBV5-6	TRBJ2-7	ASSLGAGAFYEQY